The 28 T cell receptor beta chains below all came from one sample that was sequenced in a study of OX40 agonist ivuxolimab in advanced cancers. Using immunoSEQ multiplex PCR, the repertoire was profiled, and TCRdb retains in-frame clones only, with some absent. The sample holds 65,000 to 90,000 clones, roughly 90% seen once. Source: CD4+ or CD8+ T cells sorted from blood, taken in a trial of the OX40 agonist ivuxolimab. The receptors derive from an adult with an advanced solid tumor such as melanoma, head and neck, liver or kidney cancer.

The chain couples TRBV9 to TRBJ2-1, with D possibly matching TRBD2 (6 bases). Deletions cut 0 bases from V and 4 bases from J, with 11 bases between. The CDR3 is 15 residues long. Germline-derived CDR1 and CDR2 are SGDLS and YYNGEE. CDR3 region: CASSVAGEGYNEQFF. The CDR3 nucleotides read TGTGCCAGCAGCGTAGCGGGAGAGGGGTACAATGAGCAGTTCTTC.

This clone was picked up a small number of times. V is TRBV5-6 and J is TRBJ1-6; D gene ambiguous. V lost 3 bases and J lost 7, with 14 bases in between. CDR3 length: 15 residues. Per germline, CDR1 SGHDT and CDR2 YYEEEE. As DNA, the CDR3 is TGTGCCAGCAGCTCCGGACGCCCGGGGAATTCACCCCTCCACTTT. Amino acids: CASSSGRPGNSPLHF.

The chain uses TRBV18 and TRBJ2-7; D possibly corresponds to TRBD1 (6 bases). Germline-derived CDR1 and CDR2 are KGHSH and LQKENI. The CDR3 sequence is 14 residues long. The V end was cut by 3 bases, the J end by 1 base, with 10 bases between. The CDR3 loop reads CASSPQGSSYEQYF. Written as DNA, the CDR3 is TGTGCCAGCTCACCGCAGGGGTCGTCCTACGAGCAGTACTTC.

J is TRBJ2-6 and V is TRBV5-1; D gene uncertain. The CDR3 totals 14 residues. Trimming removed 5 bases from V and 4 bases from J, with 10 bases in between. Looked up from germline, CDR1 is SGHRS and CDR2 is YFSETQ. Here the CDR3 reads CASRGLRGANVLTF. The CDR3, as DNA: TGCGCCAGCAGGGGTTTGAGAGGGGCCAACGTCCTGACTTTC.

The chain is built from TRBV4-3 and TRBJ2-7, with 13 bases that match TRBD2. CDR3 length: 15 amino acids. V was clipped by 1 base and J by 8 bases; unmatched bases: 5. Germline V gene data show CDR1 as LGHNA and CDR2 as YSLEER. For the CDR3, the DNA is TGCGCCAGCAGCCAAGCGGGGACTAGCGGGATGCAGCAGTACTTC. Translating it yields CASSQAGTSGMQQYF.

The rearrangement joins TRBV2 to TRBJ2-2, with 14 bases fitting TRBD2. V lost 5 bases and J lost 6; bases outside the gene matches: 2. Germline lookup yields CDR1 SNHLY and CDR2 FYNNEI. The CDR3 covers 15 residues. The CDR3 DNA sequence: TGTGCCAGCAGTAGACTAGCGGGAGGGGCCGGGGAGCTGTTTTTT. Its protein is CASSRLAGGAGELFF.

This chain uses TRBV6-5 with TRBJ1-1, with D unclear. The V and J ends lost 7 bases and 2 bases respectively, with 14 bases between them. Germline CDR1 reads MNHEY; CDR2 reads SVGAGI. This CDR3 has 14 residues. The CDR3 loop is CASKVLQPNTEAFF. CDR3 nucleotide sequence: TGTGCCAGCAAGGTATTACAGCCTAACACTGAAGCTTTCTTT.

V and J are TRBV4-1 and TRBJ2-3; the D is unclear. The V gene's germline CDR1 is MGHRA and CDR2 YSYEKL. The CDR3 loop spans 14 amino acids. The ends were cut back, 1 base at V and 3 bases at J, with 8 bases in the middle. The CDR3 bases are TGCGCCAGCAGCCAAGTGGCAGTAACAGATACGCAGTATTTT. It codes for CASSQVAVTDTQYF.

The V and J genes are TRBV5-1 and TRBJ2-7, with TRBD1 matching 11 bases. Germline V gene data show CDR1 as SGHRS and CDR2 as YFSETQ. This CDR3 has 14 residues. V lost 4 bases and J lost 7; bases outside the gene matches: 7. The CDR3 loop is CASSAGQGVFEQYF. In DNA form, the CDR3 reads TGCGCCAGCAGCGCGGGACAGGGGGTCTTTGAGCAGTACTTC.

This clone turned up a few times. The chain carries TRBV18 and TRBJ2-5; perhaps TRBD2 as D (6 bases). With 3 bases removed from V and 4 bases from J, the gap between germline ends came to 18 bases. The CDR3 totals 16 residues. The germline gives CDR1 KGHSH, CDR2 LQKENI. The CDR3 spells CASSPWRGPKGETQYF. The CDR3 coding sequence is TGTGCCAGCTCACCGTGGCGGGGCCCTAAGGGAGAGACCCAGTACTTC.

The rearrangement joins TRBV5-1 to TRBJ2-1; the D gene is possibly TRBD2 (6 bases). V was trimmed by 3 bases and J by 7 bases, leaving 11 bases between them. The CDR3 loop spans 13 amino acids. Germline loops: CDR1 SGHRS, CDR2 YFSETQ. The CDR3 coding sequence is TGCGCCAGCAGCTCACTAGCTGTAAATGAGCAGTTCTTC. Protein product: CASSSLAVNEQFF.

J is TRBJ2-7 and V is TRBV10-2; a weak D match, TRBD1 (6 bases). The germline CDR1 and CDR2 sequences are WSHSY and SAAADI. The CDR3 contains 15 residues. Trimming left V 3 bases short and J 2 bases short, with 14 bases between. The CDR3 coding sequence is TGCGCCAGCAGTGAACCCGACAGGTCAACCTACGAGCAGTACTTC. Protein sequence: CASSEPDRSTYEQYF.

The J gene is TRBJ2-2, the V gene TRBV5-4; 12 nucleotides line up with TRBD1. The V gene's germline CDR1 is SGHNT and CDR2 YYREEE (reference sequence). The CDR3 has 16 amino acids. The V segment lost 0 bases and the J segment 6 bases; nucleotides outside the gene matches: 3. CDR3 region: CASSLAGQGASGELFF. CDR3 DNA sequence: TGTGCCAGCAGCTTGGCGGGACAGGGGGCTTCCGGGGAGCTGTTTTTT.

The chain employs TRBV5-6 and TRBJ2-5; 10 bases align to TRBD1. Germline V gene sequence: CDR1 SGHDT, CDR2 YYEEEE. With 2 bases clipped from V and 4 bases from J, the junction kept 8 bases outside the gene matches. This CDR3 has 16 amino acids. Here the CDR3 reads CASSLPRTGGRETQYF. Written as DNA, the CDR3 is TGTGCCAGCAGCTTACCCAGGACAGGGGGGAGAGAGACCCAGTACTTC.

This chain uses TRBV28 with TRBJ2-1, with D maybe TRBD2 (6 bases). Germline-derived CDR1 and CDR2 are MDHEN and SYDVKM. V was cut by 0 bases and J by 7 bases, with 13 bases left in between. The CDR3 covers 15 residues. CDR3 nucleotide sequence: TGTGCCAGCAGTTTATGGGGGAGTGGGGGGAATGAGCAGTTCTTC. It encodes CASSLWGSGGNEQFF.

The gene calls are TRBV18 and TRBJ1-1; tentative D call: TRBD1 (5 bases). Germline V gene sequence: CDR1 KGHSH, CDR2 LQKENI. The CDR3 is 13 amino acids. Trimming removed 3 bases from V and 8 bases from J, with 13 bases in between. The DNA for the CDR3 is TGTGCCAGCTCACCGAGGGGTGGGGAGGAAGCTTTCTTT. This sequence encodes CASSPRGGEEAFF.

The chain links TRBV5-1 to TRBJ2-1; D is uncertain. Germline assignment: CDR1 SGHRS and CDR2 YFSETQ. The V end was cut by 4 bases, the J end by 5 bases, with 22 bases between. CDR3 length: 17 amino acids. The CDR3 loop reads CASSPEPARIVHNEQFF. The DNA of the CDR3 is TGCGCCAGCAGCCCGGAACCGGCGAGGATAGTACACAATGAGCAGTTCTTC.

This chain links TRBV2 with TRBJ2-5, with 11 bases identical to TRBD2. The ends lost 4 bases at V and 1 base at J; junction bases unmatched: 2. The CDR3 loop spans 15 amino acids. In germline, CDR1 is SNHLY, CDR2 FYNNEI. Here the CDR3 DNA reads TGTGCCAGCAGTGTAGGGACTAGCGGCCAAGAGACCCAGTACTTC. It is translated as CASSVGTSGQETQYF.

The chain carries TRBV4-1 and TRBJ2-1, with unresolved D. The CDR3 is 13 residues long. The germline gives CDR1 MGHRA, CDR2 YSYEKL. The germline V and J ends were trimmed by 4 bases and 6 bases, with 10 bases remaining between them. DNA for the CDR3: TGCGCCAGCAGCCGGGCCGACCCCAATGAGCAGTTCTTC. Translation: CASSRADPNEQFF.

The chain couples TRBV5-1 to TRBJ2-3, with D maybe TRBD2 (5 bases). V was clipped by 0 bases and J by 1 base, with 9 bases between them. The CDR3 has 15 residues. Germline-derived CDR1 and CDR2 are SGHRS and YFSETQ. The DNA for the CDR3 is TGCGCCAGCAGCTTGGTCGAGGGCGGCACAGATACGCAGTATTTT. It specifies CASSLVEGGTDTQYF.

The sample holds one count of this clone. The chain links TRBV28 to TRBJ2-5; the D gene could be TRBD1 or TRBD2 (5 bases each). CDR3 length: 16 residues. Germline V lookup: CDR1 MDHEN, CDR2 SYDVKM. Trimming removed 4 bases at V and 4 bases at J, with 19 bases between. The CDR3 DNA reads as TGTGCCAGCAGTTCTGCTAGGGCGGAGAGGGGAGAGACCCAGTACTTC. This translates into CASSSARAERGETQYF.

V and J are TRBV7-2 and TRBJ2-7; no clear D gene. The V gene lost 2 bases and the J gene lost 7 bases, with 15 bases spanning the gap. The germline V gene encodes CDR1 SGHTA and CDR2 FQGNSA. The CDR3 is made up of 14 amino acids. The CDR3 sequence is CASSLKGPQVEQYF. The CDR3 DNA sequence: TGTGCCAGCAGCTTAAAAGGTCCCCAAGTGGAGCAGTACTTC.

The V and J genes are TRBV7-9 and TRBJ2-5; maybe TRBD1 (6 bases). The CDR3 extends over 14 amino acids. Trimming left V 5 bases short and J 2 bases short, with 12 bases between. Per the germline V gene, CDR1 is SEHNR and CDR2 is FQNEAQ (reference sequence). The CDR3, as DNA: TGTGCCAGCAGCAGGGACAAGGGGCAAGAGACCCAGTACTTC. Translated, it gives CASSRDKGQETQYF.

The gene calls are TRBV25-1 and TRBJ2-4; D is perhaps TRBD1 or TRBD2 (5 bases each). Trimming left V 4 bases short and J 0 bases short, with 13 bases between. Looked up from germline, CDR1 is MGHDK and CDR2 is SYGVNS. This CDR3 is 16 amino acids long. The CDR3 here is CASSAGAVPAKNIQYF. As DNA, the CDR3 is TGTGCCAGCAGTGCCGGGGCCGTCCCAGCCAAAAACATTCAGTACTTC.

This sequence joins TRBV7-8 and TRBJ2-7; TRBD1 agrees at 8 bases. V was clipped by 4 bases and J by 2 bases; unmatched bases: 10. Germline V gene lookup returns CDR1 SGHVS and CDR2 FQNEAQ. The CDR3 contains 16 residues. CDR3 DNA: TGTGCCAGCAGCTCACTGACCGGGACAGGCCCCTACGAGCAGTACTTC. Translating it yields CASSSLTGTGPYEQYF.

The V gene is TRBV9, the J gene TRBJ2-7, with 10 nucleotides matching TRBD2. With 2 bases clipped from V and 2 bases from J, the junction kept 4 bases outside the gene matches. This CDR3 has 15 residues. Germline V gene lookup returns CDR1 SGDLS and CDR2 YYNGEE. The CDR3 DNA reads TGTGCCAGCAGCGTTGGGCTAGCGGGAGCCTACGAGCAGTACTTC. It is translated as CASSVGLAGAYEQYF. Supplemented by reference TRBV9 and TRBJ2-7, the full variable domain reads DSGVTQTPKHLITATGQRVTLRCSPRSGDLSVYWYQQSLDQGLQFLIQYYNGEERAKGNILERFSAQQFPDLHSELNLSSLELGDSALYFCASSVGLAGAYEQYFGPGTRLTVT.

V is TRBV30 and J is TRBJ1-3, with a weak D call TRBD1 (5 bases). CDR1 is GTSNPN, CDR2 SVGIG, per germline (reference sequence). The CDR3 covers 14 residues. Between the trimmed V and J ends, which lost 4 bases and 8 bases, there was a span of 18 bases. The CDR3 DNA reads TGTGCCTGGATAAGGGGAAGGTCGGGGGACACCATATATTTT. Translating it yields CAWIRGRSGDTIYF.

The CDR3 loop reads CASRPIGTYEQYF. The CDR3 coding sequence is TGTGCCAGCCGTCCGATAGGGACCTACGAGCAGTACTTC. V and J are TRBV2 and TRBJ2-7; D is undetermined. Germline CDR1 and CDR2: SNHLY and FYNNEI. Trimming took 8 bases from V and 2 from J, leaving 13 bases between them. The length of the CDR3 is 13 residues.